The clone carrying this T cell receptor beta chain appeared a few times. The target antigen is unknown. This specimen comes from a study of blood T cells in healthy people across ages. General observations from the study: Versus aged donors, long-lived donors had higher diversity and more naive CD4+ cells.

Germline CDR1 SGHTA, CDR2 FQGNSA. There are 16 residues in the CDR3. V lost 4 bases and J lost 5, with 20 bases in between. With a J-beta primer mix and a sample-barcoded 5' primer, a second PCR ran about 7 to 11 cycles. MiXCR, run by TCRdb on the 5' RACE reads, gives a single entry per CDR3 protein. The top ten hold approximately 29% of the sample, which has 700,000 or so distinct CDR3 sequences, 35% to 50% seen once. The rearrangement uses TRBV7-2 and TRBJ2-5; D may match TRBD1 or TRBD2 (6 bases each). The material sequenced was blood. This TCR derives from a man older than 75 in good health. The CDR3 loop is CASSSGQPGAGETQYF. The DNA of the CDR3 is TGTGCCAGCAGCTCAGGACAGCCGGGAGCAGGGGAGACCCAGTACTTC. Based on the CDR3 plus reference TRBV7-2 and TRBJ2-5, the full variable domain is GAGVSQSPSNKVTEKGKDVELRCDPISGHTALYWYRQSLGQGLEFLIYFQGNSAPDKSGLPSDRFSAERTGGSVSTLTIQRTQQEDSAVYLCASSSGQPGAGETQYFGPGTRLLVL.